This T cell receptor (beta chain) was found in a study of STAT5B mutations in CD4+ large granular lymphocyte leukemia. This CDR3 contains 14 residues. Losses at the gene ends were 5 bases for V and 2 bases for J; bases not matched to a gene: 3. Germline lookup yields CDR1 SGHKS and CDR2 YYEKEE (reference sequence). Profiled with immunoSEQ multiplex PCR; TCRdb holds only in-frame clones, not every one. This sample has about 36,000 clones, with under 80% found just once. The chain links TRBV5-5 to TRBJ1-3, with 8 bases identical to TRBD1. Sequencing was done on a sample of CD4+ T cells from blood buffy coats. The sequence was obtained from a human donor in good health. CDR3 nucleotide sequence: TGTGCCAGCAGGTCGACAGGGGCTGGAAACACCATATATTTT. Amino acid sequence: CASRSTGAGNTIYF. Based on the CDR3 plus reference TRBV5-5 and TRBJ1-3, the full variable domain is DAGVTQSPTHLIKTRGQQVTLRCSPISGHKSVSWYQQVLGQGPQFIFQYYEKEERGRGNFPDRFSARQFPNYSSELNVNALLLGDSALYLCASRSTGAGNTIYFGEGSWLTVV.